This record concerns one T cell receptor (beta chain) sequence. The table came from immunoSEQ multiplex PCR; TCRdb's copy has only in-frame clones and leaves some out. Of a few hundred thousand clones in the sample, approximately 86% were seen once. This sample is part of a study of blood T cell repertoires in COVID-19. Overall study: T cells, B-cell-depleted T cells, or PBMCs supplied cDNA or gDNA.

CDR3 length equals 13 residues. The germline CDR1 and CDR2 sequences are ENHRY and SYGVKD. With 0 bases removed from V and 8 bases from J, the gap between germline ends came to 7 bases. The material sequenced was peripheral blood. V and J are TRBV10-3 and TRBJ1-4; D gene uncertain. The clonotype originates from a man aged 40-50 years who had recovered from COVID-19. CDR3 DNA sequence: TGTGCCATCAGTGAGTCGACGGGGGAAAAACTGTTTTTT. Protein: CAISESTGEKLFF.